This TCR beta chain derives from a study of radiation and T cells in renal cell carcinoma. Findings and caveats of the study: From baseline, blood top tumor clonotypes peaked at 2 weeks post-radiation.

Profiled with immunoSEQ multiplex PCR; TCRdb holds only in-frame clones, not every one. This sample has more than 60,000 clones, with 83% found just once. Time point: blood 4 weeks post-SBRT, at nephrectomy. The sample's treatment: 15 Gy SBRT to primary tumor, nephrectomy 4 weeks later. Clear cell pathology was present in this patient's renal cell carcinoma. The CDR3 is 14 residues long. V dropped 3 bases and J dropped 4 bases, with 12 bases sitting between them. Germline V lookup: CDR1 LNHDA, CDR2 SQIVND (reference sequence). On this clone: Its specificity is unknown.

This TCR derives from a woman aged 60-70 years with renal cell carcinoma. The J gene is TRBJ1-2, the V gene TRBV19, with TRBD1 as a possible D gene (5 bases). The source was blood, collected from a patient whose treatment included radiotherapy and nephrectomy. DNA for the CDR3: TGTGCCAGTAGTATTGACTTCCAGGGCTATGGCTACACCTTC. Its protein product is CASSIDFQGYGYTF.